The T cell receptor beta chain described here comes from a study of shared clonotypes between healthy human individuals. Here immunoSEQ multiplex PCR was the method, and the copy in TCRdb shows in-frame clones only, minus some. Of some 500,000 clones in the sample, about 96% were seen once. Study-wide points: Generation probabilities of non-shared clonotypes were lower (relative to those shared by all four donors).

Concerning this clone itself: The antigen is undetermined.

Sequenced: naive CD4+ T cells sorted from blood. Subset meaning: CD45RA+ positively selected. The sequence came from a young woman in good health.

The CDR3 protein is CASSLKRWETYEQYF. The DNA for the CDR3 is TGTGCCAGCAGTTTAAAAAGGTGGGAGACCTACGAGCAGTACTTC. V and J are TRBV27 and TRBJ2-7; a weak D match, TRBD2 (5 bases). Trimming took off 2 bases at V and 2 bases at J, with 13 bases between the two ends. Germline CDR1 and CDR2: MNHEY and SMNVEV (reference sequence). The CDR3 sequence is 15 residues long.